This T cell receptor (beta chain) derives from a study of blood T cells in healthy people across ages. Whole-study context: About one barcoded beta molecule per two T cells came from capture by template switching.

Study conclusions and caveats: Estimates based on one million T cells were treated as lower bounds.

On this clonotype itself: Its antigen is unknown.

The trim removed 6 bases at V and 3 bases at J, leaving 3 bases unmatched. Germline assignment: CDR1 MDHEN and CDR2 SYDVKM. The CDR3 contains 13 residues. Using a J-beta primer mix together with a sample-barcoded 5' primer, a second PCR was run for roughly 7 to 12 cycles. TCRdb fed the 5' RACE reads into MiXCR, producing one record per CDR3 protein. The repertoire includes 1,800,000 or so distinct CDR3 sequences, about two fifths of them detected once, and roughly 23% sits in the top ten. Sequenced material: blood. The sequence derives from a human donor in good health. V is TRBV28 and J is TRBJ1-1; 8 nucleotides line up with TRBD1. The CDR3 loop reads CASRMTGDTEAFF. CDR3 in DNA: TGTGCCAGCAGGATGACAGGGGACACTGAAGCTTTCTTT.